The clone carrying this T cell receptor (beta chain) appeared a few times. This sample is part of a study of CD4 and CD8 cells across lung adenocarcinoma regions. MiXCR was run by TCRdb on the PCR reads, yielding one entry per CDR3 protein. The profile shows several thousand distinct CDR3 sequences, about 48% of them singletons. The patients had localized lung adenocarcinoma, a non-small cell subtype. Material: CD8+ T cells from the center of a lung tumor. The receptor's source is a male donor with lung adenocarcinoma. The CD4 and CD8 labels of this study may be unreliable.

The CDR3 coding sequence is TGTGCCAGCAGACCCGGGACTAGCGGGAGGGCCATCAATGAGCAGTTCTTC. This sequence encodes CASRPGTSGRAINEQFF. V usage is TRBV6-1 and J usage is TRBJ2-1; 16 positions match TRBD2. The V segment lost 6 bases and the J segment 6 bases; nucleotides outside the gene matches: 8. CDR1 and CDR2 from the germline V gene are MNHNS and SASEGT. The CDR3 consists of 17 residues.